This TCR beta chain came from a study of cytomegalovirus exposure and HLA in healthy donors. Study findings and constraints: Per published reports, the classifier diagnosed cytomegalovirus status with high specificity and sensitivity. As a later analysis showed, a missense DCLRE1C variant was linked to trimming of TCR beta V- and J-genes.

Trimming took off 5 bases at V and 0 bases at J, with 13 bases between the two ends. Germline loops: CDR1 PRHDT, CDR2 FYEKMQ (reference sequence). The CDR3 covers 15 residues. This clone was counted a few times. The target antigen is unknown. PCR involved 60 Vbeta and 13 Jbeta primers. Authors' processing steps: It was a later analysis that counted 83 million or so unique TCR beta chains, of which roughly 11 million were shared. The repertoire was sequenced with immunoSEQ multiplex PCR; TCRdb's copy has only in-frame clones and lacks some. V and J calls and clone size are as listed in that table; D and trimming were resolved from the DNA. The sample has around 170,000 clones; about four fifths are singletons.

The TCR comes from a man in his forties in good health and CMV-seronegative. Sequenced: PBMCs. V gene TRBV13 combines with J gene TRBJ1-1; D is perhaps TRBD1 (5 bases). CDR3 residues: CASSVEGAMNTEAFF. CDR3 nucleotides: TGTGCCAGCAGCGTGGAAGGGGCTATGAACACTGAAGCTTTCTTT. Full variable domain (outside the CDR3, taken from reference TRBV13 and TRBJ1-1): AAGVIQSPRHLIKEKRETATLKCYPIPRHDTVYWYQQGPGQDPQFLISFYEKMQSDKGSIPDRFSAQQFSDYHSELNMSSLELGDSALYFCASSVEGAMNTEAFFGQGTRLTVV.